This T cell receptor beta chain was captured by sequencing in a study of T cell responses to AZD1222 COVID-19 vaccine. TCRdb's copy holds only in-frame clones and misses some; the assay was immunoSEQ multiplex PCR. In the table there are 150,000 or so clones, about 90% of which are singletons. With 2 bases removed from V and 3 bases from J, the gap between germline ends came to 16 bases. Per germline, CDR1 SGHVS and CDR2 FQNEAQ. There are 16 residues in the CDR3. The V gene is TRBV7-8, the J gene TRBJ1-2; weak D call: TRBD1 (6 bases). The sequence derives from an adult in good health. Source: peripheral blood, taken on day 0 of AZD1222 vaccination. The CDR3 nucleotides read TGTGCCAGCAGCTTATGGGGGACACTCGGGGACTATGGCTACACCTTC. Its protein product is CASSLWGTLGDYGYTF.